This T cell receptor (beta chain) was sequenced for a study of blood T cells in healthy people across ages. As regards this clonotype: Antigen specificity is unknown.

It was with a sample-barcoded 5' primer and a J-beta primer mix that a second PCR of roughly 7 to 12 cycles was run. Each CDR3 protein is one row after TCRdb ran MiXCR on the 5' RACE reads. The sample lists approximately 670,000 distinct CDR3 sequences, approximately 40% occurring once. Study results and caveats: Naive and antigen-experienced cells could not be conclusively compared, given unsorted PBMCs.

V lost 6 bases, J lost 4 bases, and 10 bases stayed unmatched. The CDR3 contains 15 residues. Germline-derived CDR1 and CDR2 are MRHNA and SNTAGT. The chain joins TRBV6-4 to TRBJ2-7, with 9 bases lining up with TRBD2. The sequenced sample was blood. The sequence was obtained from a man at least 80 years old in good health. The CDR3 sequence: CASSLAGWLTYEQYF. The CDR3 region has the DNA TGTGCCAGCAGCCTAGCGGGATGGCTGACGTACGAGCAGTACTTC.